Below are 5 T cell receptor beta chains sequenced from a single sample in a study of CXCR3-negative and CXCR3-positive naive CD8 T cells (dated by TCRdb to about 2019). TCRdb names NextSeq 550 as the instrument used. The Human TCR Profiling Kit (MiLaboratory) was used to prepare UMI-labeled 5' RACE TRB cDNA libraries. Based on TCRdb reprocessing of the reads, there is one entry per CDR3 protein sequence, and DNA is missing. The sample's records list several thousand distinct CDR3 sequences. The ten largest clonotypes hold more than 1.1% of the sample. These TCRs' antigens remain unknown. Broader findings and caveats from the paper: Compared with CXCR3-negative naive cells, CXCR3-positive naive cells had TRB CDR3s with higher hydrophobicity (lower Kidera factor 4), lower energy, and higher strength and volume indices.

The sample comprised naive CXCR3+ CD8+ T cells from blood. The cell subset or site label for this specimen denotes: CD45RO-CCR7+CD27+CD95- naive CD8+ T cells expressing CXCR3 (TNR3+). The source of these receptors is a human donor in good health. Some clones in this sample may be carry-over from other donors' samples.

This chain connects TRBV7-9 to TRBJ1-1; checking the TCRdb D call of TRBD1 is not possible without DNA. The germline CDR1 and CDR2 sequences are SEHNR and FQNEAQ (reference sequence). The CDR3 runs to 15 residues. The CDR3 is CASSLLETGNTEAFF.

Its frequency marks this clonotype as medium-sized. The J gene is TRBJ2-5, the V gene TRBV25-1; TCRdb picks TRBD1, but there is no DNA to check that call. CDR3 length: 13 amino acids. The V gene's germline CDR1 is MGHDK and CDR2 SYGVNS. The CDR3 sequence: CASRTGYQETQYF. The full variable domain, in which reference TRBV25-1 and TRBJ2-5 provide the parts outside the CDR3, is EADIYQTPRYLVIGTGKKITLECSQTMGHDKMYWYQQDPGMELHLIHYSYGVNSTEKGDLSSESTVSRIRTEHFPLTLESARPSHTSQYLCASRTGYQETQYFGPGTRLLVL.

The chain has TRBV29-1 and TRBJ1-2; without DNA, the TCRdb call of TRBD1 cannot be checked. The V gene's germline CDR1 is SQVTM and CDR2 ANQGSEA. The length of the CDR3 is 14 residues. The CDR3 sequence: CSVDSGAGFYGYTF.

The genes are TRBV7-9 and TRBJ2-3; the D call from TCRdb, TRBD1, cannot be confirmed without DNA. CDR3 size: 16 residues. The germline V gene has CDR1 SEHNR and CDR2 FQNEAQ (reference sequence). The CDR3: CASSPPTGQITDTQYF.

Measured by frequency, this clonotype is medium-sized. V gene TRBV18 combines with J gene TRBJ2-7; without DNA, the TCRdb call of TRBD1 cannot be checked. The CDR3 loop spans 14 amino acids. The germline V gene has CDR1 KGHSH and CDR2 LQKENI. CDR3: CASSPGGQGYEQYF.